This T cell receptor (beta chain) was sequenced in a study of blood T cells in healthy people across ages. Findings and limits, study-wide: Diversity estimates from one million T cells were considered underestimates. Roughly linearly, TCR beta diversity per million T cells fell as age increased.

This CDR3 comprises 13 residues. Germline V gene sequence: CDR1 SNHLY, CDR2 FYNNEI. Germline trimming cut 2 bases from V and 3 bases from J; bases unmatched to any gene: 1. Samples each yielded at least 6 micrograms of total RNA. Primed by a sample-barcoded 5' primer and a J-beta primer mix, a second PCR proceeded for 7 to 11 cycles. TCRdb re-called the 5' RACE reads through MiXCR, storing one row per CDR3 protein. The sample consists of around 2 million distinct CDR3 sequences, roughly two fifths of them appearing once. Of note for this clonotype: Antigen: not known.

The sequence was collected from a human donor in good health. The sequenced material came from blood. The rearrangement links TRBV2 to TRBJ2-7; 7 nucleotides line up with TRBD2. Here the CDR3 DNA reads TGTGCCAGCAGTGAACCGGGGGGCTACGAGCAGTACTTC. Protein: CASSEPGGYEQYF.